These T cell receptor beta chains were read from a single sample in a study of cytomegalovirus exposure and HLA in healthy donors. Sequencing used immunoSEQ multiplex PCR; TCRdb keeps in-frame clones, though not all of them. Among some 56,000 clones listed, around 93% were seen once. Sequencing was done on a sample of PBMCs. The receptors shown here come from a woman between 18 and 29 years old in good health and CMV-seropositive. Both conserved end residues are part of each CDR3. The D gene is left open where the match is weak. The size of a clone is reported for some rows only, either as once, few or many, or as a class for expanded clones.

size	V	D	J	CDR3	DNA
once	TRBV29-1	.	TRBJ2-5	CSVGDPQGLLQETQYF	TGCAGCGTTGGAGACCCCCAGGGTTTGTTGCAAGAGACCCAGTACTTC
few	TRBV7-2	TRBD2	TRBJ2-7	CASSPGLVYEQYF	TGTGCCAGCAGCCCGGGACTAGTCTACGAGCAGTACTTC
.	TRBV15	TRBD1	TRBJ1-4	CATSRKGAPGQGEKLFF	TGTGCCACCAGCAGAAAGGGGGCCCCGGGACAGGGGGAAAAACTGTTTTTT
.	TRBV6-1	TRBD1	TRBJ1-2	CASSVPGTGNGGYTF	TGTGCCAGCAGTGTACCCGGGACAGGGAATGGGGGCTACACCTTC
.	TRBV5-5	.	TRBJ1-2	CASSLQGDYGYTF	TGTGCCAGCAGCCTACAGGGCGACTATGGCTACACCTTC
.	TRBV2	TRBD1	TRBJ2-5	CASSVAGTGQETQYF	TGTGCCAGCAGTGTAGCCGGGACAGGGCAAGAGACCCAGTACTTC
medium-sized	TRBV28	TRBD1	TRBJ2-7	CASSFGQGTYEQYF	TGTGCCAGCAGTTTTGGACAGGGCACCTACGAGCAGTACTTC
few	TRBV7-9	TRBD1	TRBJ2-1	CASSPDREHEQFF	TGTGCCAGCAGCCCGGACAGGGAACATGAGCAGTTCTTC
.	TRBV6-5	.	TRBJ2-2	CASSSAPGELFF	TGTGCCAGCAGTTCAGCGCCCGGGGAGCTGTTTTTT
once	TRBV10-1	.	TRBJ2-7	CASSERGKEQYF	TGCGCCAGCAGTGAGAGGGGAAAAGAGCAGTACTTC
.	TRBV4-1	.	TRBJ2-3	CASSQDPGDTQYF	TGCGCCAGCAGCCAAGACCCGGGGGATACGCAGTATTTT
.	TRBV28	.	TRBJ1-2	CASSLTRRESGYTF	TGTGCCAGCAGTTTAACGCGCCGGGAGAGTGGCTACACCTTC
.	TRBV4-1	TRBD2	TRBJ2-2	CASSQRWGGANTGELFF	TGCGCCAGCAGCCAAAGATGGGGAGGGGCCAACACCGGGGAGCTGTTTTTT
.	TRBV28	.	TRBJ2-1	CASSLVAGYNEQFF	TGTGCCAGCAGTTTGGTGGCGGGGTACAATGAGCAGTTCTTC
.	TRBV27	.	TRBJ2-7	CASSLRGSYEQYF	TGTGCCAGCAGTTTACGGGGATCCTACGAGCAGTACTTC
.	TRBV6-1	.	TRBJ2-4	CASSDRQFLAKNIQYF	TGTGCCAGCAGTGATAGACAGTTCCTAGCCAAAAACATTCAGTACTTC
.	TRBV27	TRBD1	TRBJ2-1	CASKTLGTGANEQFF	TGTGCCAGCAAGACTCTGGGGACAGGGGCCAATGAGCAGTTCTTC
.	TRBV27	.	TRBJ2-7	CASSGHSYEQYF	TGTGCCAGCAGTGGACATTCCTACGAGCAGTACTTC
few	TRBV5-1	.	TRBJ2-5	CASSLGRPGETQYF	TGCGCCAGCAGCTTGGGAAGGCCAGGAGAGACCCAGTACTTC
.	TRBV11-2	.	TRBJ2-2	CASSLGAFGGGNTGELFF	TGTGCCAGCAGCTTAGGGGCTTTTGGGGGCGGGAACACCGGGGAGCTGTTTTTT
.	TRBV10-3	TRBD2	TRBJ2-7	CAISEVAGGTYEQYF	TGTGCCATCAGTGAGGTAGCGGGGGGGACCTACGAGCAGTACTTC
.	TRBV5-6	.	TRBJ1-2	CASSFRIPNGYTF	TGTGCCAGCAGCTTCAGGATCCCAAATGGCTACACCTTC
.	TRBV29-1	.	TRBJ1-4	CSVEAGDIRPQKLFF	TGCAGCGTTGAAGCCGGAGATATTAGGCCCCAAAAACTGTTTTTT
.	TRBV13	TRBD1	TRBJ1-4	CASSYTGTGVPNEKLFF	TGTGCCAGCAGCTATACCGGGACAGGGGTCCCTAATGAAAAACTGTTTTTT
.	TRBV5-3	TRBD1	TRBJ2-7	CARSVQGAGYEQYF	TGTGCCAGAAGCGTACAGGGGGCAGGCTACGAGCAGTACTTC
.	TRBV28	TRBD1	TRBJ1-5	CASSSGTGSLGKPQHF	TGTGCCAGCAGTTCCGGGACAGGCAGTCTGGGCAAGCCCCAGCATTTT
.	TRBV19	.	TRBJ2-4	CASSIEGTALAKNIQYF	TGTGCCAGTAGTATAGAGGGGACTGCGCTAGCCAAAAACATTCAGTACTTC
.	TRBV9	.	TRBJ2-7	CASSEFYYSYEQYF	TGTGCCAGCAGCGAATTTTACTACTCCTACGAGCAGTACTTC
.	TRBV5-4	TRBD1	TRBJ2-7	CASSPDRGDEQYF	TGTGCCAGCAGCCCTGACAGGGGGGACGAGCAGTACTTC
.	TRBV6-1	.	TRBJ1-1	CASSEEILTVKTFF	TGTGCCAGCAGTGAAGAGATATTGACAGTGAAAACTTTCTTT
.	TRBV5-1	TRBD1	TRBJ2-1	CASSNDMLLTGGRSSYNEQFF	TGCGCCAGCAGCAACGACATGCTTTTAACAGGGGGCCGTAGCTCCTACAATGAGCAGTTCTTC
.	TRBV10-3	TRBD1	TRBJ2-1	CAISPGQDNEQFF	TGTGCCATCAGCCCCGGACAGGACAATGAGCAGTTCTTC
.	TRBV28	.	TRBJ2-7	CASSFVWTGTYEQYF	TGTGCCAGCAGTTTCGTCTGGACCGGGACCTACGAGCAGTACTTC
.	TRBV7-6	TRBD1	TRBJ2-1	CASSFPRGTGSNEQFF	TGTGCCAGCAGTTTCCCGAGAGGGACAGGGTCCAATGAGCAGTTCTTC
.	TRBV6-5	.	TRBJ2-2	CASSYSRHNTGELFF	TGTGCCAGCAGTTACTCGCGACATAACACCGGGGAGCTGTTTTTT
.	TRBV5-1	.	TRBJ2-1	CASSAGGDFPNEQFF	TGCGCCAGCAGCGCCGGAGGGGACTTTCCCAATGAGCAGTTCTTC
.	TRBV2	.	TRBJ2-1	CASSDGGGPYNEQFF	TGTGCCAGCAGTGACGGCGGGGGCCCCTACAATGAGCAGTTCTTC
.	TRBV5-6	.	TRBJ2-3	CASSRRERRSDTQYF	TGTGCCAGCAGCCGCCGGGAACGGAGGTCAGATACGCAGTATTTT
few	TRBV2	.	TRBJ2-3	CASSVAWTQGQYF	TGTGCCAGCAGTGTGGCCTGGACTCAAGGGCAGTATTTT
.	TRBV10-1	.	TRBJ1-1	CASSLDINTEAFF	TGCGCCAGCAGCCTGGACATAAACACTGAAGCTTTCTTT
.	TRBV7-2	TRBD2	TRBJ2-1	CASSRWRGGQDEQFF	TGTGCCAGCAGCCGATGGCGGGGGGGCCAGGATGAGCAGTTCTTC
.	TRBV28	TRBD2	TRBJ2-1	CASSLIAGGTYNEQFF	TGTGCCAGCAGTTTAATAGCGGGGGGAACTTACAATGAGCAGTTCTTC
.	TRBV19	TRBD1	TRBJ2-3	CASRDRDTDTQYF	TGTGCCAGCAGGGACAGGGACACAGATACGCAGTATTTT
.	TRBV6-1	TRBD1	TRBJ2-7	CASSVGTGGYEQYF	TGTGCCAGCAGTGTTGGGACAGGGGGCTACGAGCAGTACTTC
.	TRBV7-2	TRBD1	TRBJ2-7	CASSTRTGGKYEQYF	TGTGCCAGCAGCACACGGACAGGGGGCAAATACGAGCAGTACTTC
many	TRBV6-1	TRBD2	TRBJ2-2	CASSEGLAGAGELFF	TGTGCCAGCAGTGAGGGACTAGCGGGGGCCGGGGAGCTGTTTTTT
.	TRBV7-9	.	TRBJ1-5	CASSPQGSGQPQHF	TGTGCCAGCAGCCCACAGGGTTCAGGTCAGCCCCAGCATTTT
.	TRBV25-1	TRBD1	TRBJ2-7	CASSEFAGQGTLEQYF	TGTGCCAGCAGTGAATTCGCCGGACAGGGGACTTTGGAGCAGTACTTC
.	TRBV7-3	TRBD2	TRBJ2-1	CASSLMRGAGNEQFF	TGTGCCAGCAGCTTAATGCGGGGGGCCGGGAATGAGCAGTTCTTC
.	TRBV7-3	.	TRBJ2-5	CASSLTGGPQETQYF	TGTGCCAGCAGCTTAACGGGGGGGCCGCAGGAGACCCAGTACTTC
.	TRBV5-1	.	TRBJ2-5	CASSLGSGETQYF	TGCGCCAGCAGCTTGGGTAGCGGAGAGACCCAGTACTTC
.	TRBV6-5	TRBD1	TRBJ1-6	CASSLTDRAYNSPLHF	TGTGCCAGCAGTTTAACGGACAGGGCCTATAATTCACCCCTCCACTTT
.	TRBV2	TRBD1	TRBJ2-1	CASSEGDSTYNEQFF	TGTGCCAGCAGCGAAGGGGACAGTACCTACAATGAGCAGTTCTTC